This TCR beta chain was identified in a study of Ad26.COV2.S vaccination and SARS-CoV-2 variants. Study overall: Enrolled in COV1001, the donor was in the Ad26.COV2.S trial arm, which received the vaccine. Ad26.COV2.S shots went into the muscle once or twice, 56 days apart. Study findings and constraints: Overall T cell responses may have been underestimated by the analyses of TCR breadth and depth. It was vaccine recipients, not placebo recipients, who had the higher spike-specific TCR breadth.

Details on this clone: The antigen remains unidentified.

Clones were read by immunoSEQ multiplex PCR, and TCRdb kept only the in-frame ones, dropping some. Of around 250,000 clones listed, around 85% are singletons. Regarding treatment: 15 to 20 received Ad26.COV2.S at low or high dose, single or two shots; 5 received placebo; per-sample allocation not given. Day 63 after the first vaccine or placebo injection was the time point for sampling. The starting material was peripheral blood, obtained in a trial of Ad26.COV2.S vaccine versus placebo. The source is a person aged 18-65 years who received the Ad26.COV2.S COVID-19 vaccine or a placebo.

In DNA form, the CDR3 reads TGTGCCAGTAGTAACTATCAATCTAACTATGGCTACACCTTC. Encoded protein: CASSNYQSNYGYTF. The V and J genes are TRBV19 and TRBJ1-2; D unresolved. The CDR3 loop spans 14 amino acids. V was trimmed by 4 bases and J by 0 bases, leaving 9 bases between them. Germline V gives CDR1 LNHDA, CDR2 SQIVND (reference sequence).